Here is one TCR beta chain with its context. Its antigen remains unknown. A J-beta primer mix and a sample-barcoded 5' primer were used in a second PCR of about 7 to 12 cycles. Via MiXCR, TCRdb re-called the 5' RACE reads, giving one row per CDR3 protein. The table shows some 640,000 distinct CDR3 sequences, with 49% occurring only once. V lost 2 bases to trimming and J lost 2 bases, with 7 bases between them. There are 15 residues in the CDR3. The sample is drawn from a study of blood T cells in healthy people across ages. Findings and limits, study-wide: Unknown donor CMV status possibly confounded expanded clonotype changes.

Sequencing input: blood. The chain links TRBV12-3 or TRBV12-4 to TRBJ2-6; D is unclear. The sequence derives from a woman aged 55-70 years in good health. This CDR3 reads CASSLRVPGANVLTF. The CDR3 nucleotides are TGTGCCAGCAGTTTACGGGTACCTGGGGCCAACGTCCTGACTTTC.